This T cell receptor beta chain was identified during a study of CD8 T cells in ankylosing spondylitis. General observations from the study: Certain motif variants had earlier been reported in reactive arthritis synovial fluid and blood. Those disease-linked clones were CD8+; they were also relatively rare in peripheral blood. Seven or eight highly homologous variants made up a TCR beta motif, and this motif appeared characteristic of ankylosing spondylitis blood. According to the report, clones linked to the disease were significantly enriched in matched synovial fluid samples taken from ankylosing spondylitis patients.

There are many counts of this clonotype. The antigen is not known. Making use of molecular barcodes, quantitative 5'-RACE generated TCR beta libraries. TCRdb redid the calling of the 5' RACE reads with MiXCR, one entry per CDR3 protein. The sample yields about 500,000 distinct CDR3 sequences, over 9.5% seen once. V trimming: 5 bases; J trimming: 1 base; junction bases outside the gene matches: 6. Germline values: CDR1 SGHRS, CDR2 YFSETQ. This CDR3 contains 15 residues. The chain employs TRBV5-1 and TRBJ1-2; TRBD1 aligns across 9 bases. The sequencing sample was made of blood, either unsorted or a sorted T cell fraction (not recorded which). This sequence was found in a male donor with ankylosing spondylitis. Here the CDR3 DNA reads TGCGCCAGCAGGAATGGACAGGGGAGTAACTATGGCTACACCTTC. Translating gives CASRNGQGSNYGYTF.